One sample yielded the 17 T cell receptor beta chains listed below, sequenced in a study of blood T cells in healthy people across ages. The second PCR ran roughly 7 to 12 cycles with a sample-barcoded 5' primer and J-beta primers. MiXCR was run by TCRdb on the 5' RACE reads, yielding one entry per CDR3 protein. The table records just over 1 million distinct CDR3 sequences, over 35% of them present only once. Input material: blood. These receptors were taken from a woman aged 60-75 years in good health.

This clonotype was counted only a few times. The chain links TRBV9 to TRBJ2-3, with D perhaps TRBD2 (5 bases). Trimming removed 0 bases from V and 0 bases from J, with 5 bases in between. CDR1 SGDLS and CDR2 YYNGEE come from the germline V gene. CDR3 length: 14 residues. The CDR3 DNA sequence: TGTGCCAGCAGCGTAGGGACTAGCACAGATACGCAGTATTTT. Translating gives CASSVGTSTDTQYF. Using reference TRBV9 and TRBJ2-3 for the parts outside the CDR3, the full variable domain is DSGVTQTPKHLITATGQRVTLRCSPRSGDLSVYWYQQSLDQGLQFLIQYYNGEERAKGNILERFSAQQFPDLHSELNLSSLELGDSALYFCASSVGTSTDTQYFGPGTRLTVL.

CDR3 region: CASSEQGYDSPLHF. The CDR3 DNA reads as TGTGCCAGCAGTGAGCAGGGATATGATTCACCCCTCCACTTT. J is TRBJ1-6 and V is TRBV2; TRBD1 is a possible D gene (5 bases). Trimming took 3 bases from V and 8 from J, leaving 11 bases between them. Germline CDR1 is SNHLY and CDR2 is FYNNEI. This CDR3 spans 14 amino acids.

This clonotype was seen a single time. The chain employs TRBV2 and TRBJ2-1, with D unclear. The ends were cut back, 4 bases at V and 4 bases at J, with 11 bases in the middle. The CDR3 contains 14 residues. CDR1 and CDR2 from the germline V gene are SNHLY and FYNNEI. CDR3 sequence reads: CASSAESGYNEQFF. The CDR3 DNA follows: TGTGCCAGCAGTGCCGAGTCAGGTTACAATGAGCAGTTCTTC.

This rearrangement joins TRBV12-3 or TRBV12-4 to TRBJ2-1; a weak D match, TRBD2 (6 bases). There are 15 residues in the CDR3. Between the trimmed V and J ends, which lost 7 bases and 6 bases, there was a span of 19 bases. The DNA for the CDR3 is TGTGCCAGCACCCCAACCCCGGGAGTGGGCAATGAGCAGTTCTTC. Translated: CASTPTPGVGNEQFF.

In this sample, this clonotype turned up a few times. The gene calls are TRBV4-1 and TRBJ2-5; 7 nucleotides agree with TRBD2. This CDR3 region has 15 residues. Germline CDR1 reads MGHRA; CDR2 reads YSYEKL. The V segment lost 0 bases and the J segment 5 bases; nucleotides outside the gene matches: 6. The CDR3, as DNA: TGCGCCAGCAGCCAAGATGGGAGGGGATTTGAGACCCAGTACTTC. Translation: CASSQDGRGFETQYF.

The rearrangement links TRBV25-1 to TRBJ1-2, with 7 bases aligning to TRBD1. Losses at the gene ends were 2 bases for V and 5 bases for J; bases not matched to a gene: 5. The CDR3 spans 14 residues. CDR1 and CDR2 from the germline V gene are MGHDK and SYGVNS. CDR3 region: CASSERGQTYGYTF. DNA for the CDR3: TGTGCCAGCAGTGAAAGGGGGCAGACTTATGGCTACACCTTC.

This chain's CDR3 is CSVATWQGETQYF. DNA of the CDR3: TGCAGCGTCGCCACCTGGCAGGGGGAGACCCAGTACTTC. This chain uses TRBV29-1 with TRBJ2-5, with D possibly TRBD1 on 6 matching bases. There are 13 residues in the CDR3. Deletions cut 6 bases from V and 5 bases from J, with 16 bases between. Germline CDR1 is SQVTM and CDR2 is ANQGSEA.

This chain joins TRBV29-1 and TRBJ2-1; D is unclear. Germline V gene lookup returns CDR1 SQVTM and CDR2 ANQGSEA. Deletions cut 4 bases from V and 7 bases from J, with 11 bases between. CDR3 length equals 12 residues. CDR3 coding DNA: TGCAGCGTTGCGGTCGGCCGAAATGAGCAGTTCTTC. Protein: CSVAVGRNEQFF.

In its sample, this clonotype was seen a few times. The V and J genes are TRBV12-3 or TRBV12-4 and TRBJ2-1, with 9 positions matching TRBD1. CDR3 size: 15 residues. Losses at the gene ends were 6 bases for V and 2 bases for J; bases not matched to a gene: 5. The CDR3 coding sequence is TGTGCCAGCAGCGCCAGACAGGGGGCCTACAATGAGCAGTTCTTC. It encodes CASSARQGAYNEQFF.

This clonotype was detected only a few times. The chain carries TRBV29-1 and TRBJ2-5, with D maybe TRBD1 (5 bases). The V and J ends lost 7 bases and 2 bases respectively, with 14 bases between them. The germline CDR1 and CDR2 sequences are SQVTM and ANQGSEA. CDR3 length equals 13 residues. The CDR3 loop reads CSARRTQQETQYF. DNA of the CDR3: TGCAGCGCCCGCCGGACACAGCAAGAGACCCAGTACTTC.

The CDR3 loop reads CATSRDRGSGRGNEQFF. CDR3 coding DNA: TGTGCCACCAGCAGAGATCGGGGGAGCGGGAGGGGCAATGAGCAGTTCTTC. This chain connects TRBV15 to TRBJ2-1; 10 bases line up with TRBD2. Germline V gene data show CDR1 as LNHNV and CDR2 as YYDKDF (reference sequence). The J segment lost 6 bases and the V segment lost 0 bases, leaving 8 bases of the junction unmatched. The CDR3 loop spans 17 amino acids. Together with reference TRBV15 and TRBJ2-1, the CDR3 gives the full variable domain: DAMVIQNPRYQVTQFGKPVTLSCSQTLNHNVMYWYQQKSSQAPKLLFHYYDKDFNNEADTPDNFQSRRPNTSFCFLDIRSPGLGDTAMYLCATSRDRGSGRGNEQFFGPGTRLTVL.

CDR3 region: CSATLTSTKNIQYF. In DNA, the CDR3 is TGCAGTGCCACGCTTACAAGTACCAAAAACATTCAGTACTTC. This rearrangement joins TRBV20-1 to TRBJ2-4; no clear D gene. Germline CDR1 is DFQATT and CDR2 is SNEGSKA (reference sequence). Trimming left V 6 bases short and J 2 bases short, with 14 bases between. The CDR3 covers 14 residues.

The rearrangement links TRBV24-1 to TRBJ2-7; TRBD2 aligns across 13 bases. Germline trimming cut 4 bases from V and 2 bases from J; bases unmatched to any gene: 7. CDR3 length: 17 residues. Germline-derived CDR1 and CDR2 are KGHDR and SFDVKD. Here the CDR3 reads CATSDAGTSGKTYEQYF. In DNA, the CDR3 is TGTGCCACCAGTGACGCTGGGACTAGCGGGAAAACCTACGAGCAGTACTTC.

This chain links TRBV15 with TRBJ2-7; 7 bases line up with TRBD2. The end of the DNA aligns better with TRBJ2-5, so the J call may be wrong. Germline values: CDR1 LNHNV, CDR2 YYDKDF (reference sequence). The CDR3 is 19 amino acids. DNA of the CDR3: TGTGCCACCAGCAGAGATCAACGGGATGCGGGAGCCGGCAAAGAGACCCAGTACTTC. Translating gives CATSRDQRDAGAGKETQYF.

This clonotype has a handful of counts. The CDR3 sequence: CSASRQSYEQYF. The CDR3 bases are TGCAGTGCTAGCCGGCAGTCCTACGAGCAGTACTTC. The genes are TRBV20-1 and TRBJ2-7; D is undetermined. Trimming shortened V by 3 bases and J by 1 base, and 7 bases separated the two germline ends. CDR1 is DFQATT and CDR2 is SNEGSKA in the germline V gene (reference sequence). CDR3 length equals 12 residues.

In nucleotides, the CDR3 is TGTGCCAGCAGGGCGACGGACAGGGGCTACGAGCAGTACTTC. Its translation is CASRATDRGYEQYF. V usage is TRBV28 and J usage is TRBJ2-7; 9 positions agree with TRBD1. Germline assignment: CDR1 MDHEN and CDR2 SYDVKM. The length of the CDR3 is 14 residues. V dropped 6 bases and J dropped 3; count of bases not matched to a gene: 6.

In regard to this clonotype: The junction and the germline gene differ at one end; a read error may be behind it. The CDR3 DNA reads TGCGGCGTTTTGACTAGCGGGACGAGAAATGAGCAGTTCTTC. Translated, it gives CGVLTSGTRNEQFF. The chain has TRBV29-1 and TRBJ2-1; TRBD2 aligns across 11 bases. The CDR3 runs 14 residues. Germline loops: CDR1 SQVTM, CDR2 ANQGSEA.